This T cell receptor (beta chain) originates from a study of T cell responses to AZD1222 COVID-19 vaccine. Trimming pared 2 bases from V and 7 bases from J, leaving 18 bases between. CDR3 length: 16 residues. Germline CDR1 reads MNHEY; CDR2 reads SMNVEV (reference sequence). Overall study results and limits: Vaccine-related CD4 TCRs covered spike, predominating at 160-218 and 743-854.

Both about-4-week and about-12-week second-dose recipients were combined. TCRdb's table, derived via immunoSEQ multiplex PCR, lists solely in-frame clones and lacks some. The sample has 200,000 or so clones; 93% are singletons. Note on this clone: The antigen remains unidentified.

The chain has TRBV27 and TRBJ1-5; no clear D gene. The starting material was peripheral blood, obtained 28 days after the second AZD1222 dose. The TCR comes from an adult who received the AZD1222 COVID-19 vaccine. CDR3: CASSLPWRGGGQPQHF. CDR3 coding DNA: TGTGCCAGCAGTTTACCGTGGCGGGGAGGTGGACAGCCCCAGCATTTT.